The present T cell receptor beta chain was sequenced within a study of CD8 T cells in ankylosing spondylitis. Points from the study as a whole: Significant enrichment of disease-linked clones was reported in matched ankylosing spondylitis synovial fluid. Reactive arthritis synovial fluid and blood were previously reported to contain some motif variants. One TCR beta motif, made up of several highly homologous variants, appeared characteristic of ankylosing spondylitis blood. Disease-linked clones bore a CD8+ phenotype and were relatively rare in peripheral blood.

TCRdb processed the 5' RACE reads anew with MiXCR; each CDR3 protein has one entry. The sample lists about 170,000 distinct CDR3 sequences, approximately 16% occurring once. J lost 7 bases, V lost 3 bases, and 4 bases had no gene match. This CDR3 has 14 amino acids. CDR1 and CDR2 (germline): SGHRS, YFSETQ. This clonotype turned up a few times. Its antigen is not known. This TCR was sampled from a male donor with ankylosing spondylitis or in good health (not recorded which). V and J are TRBV5-1 and TRBJ2-2; TRBD1 matches at 9 bases. Sequenced input: blood, either unsorted or a sorted T cell fraction (not recorded which). DNA of the CDR3: TGCGCCAGCAGCTGGACAGGGGAAAACGGGGAGCTGTTTTTT. Translated: CASSWTGENGELFF.